At least ten counts were recorded for the clone carrying this T cell receptor (beta chain). The antigen remains unidentified. Authors of the study amplified TCR beta CDR3 regions from RNA transcripts. The HTBI set primed first-round TCR CDR3 RT-PCR. TCRdb re-derived calls from the multiplex PCR reads in MiXCR, one entry per CDR3 protein. Among roughly 180,000 distinct CDR3 sequences listed, about 9% were seen once. The record originates from a study of T cells in Graves' hyperthyroidism and ophthalmopathy. Across the study: Staff took peripheral blood when the initial diagnosis was made, before any treatment began.

Newly diagnosed hyperthyroidism, duration under 2 months, in patients aged 18 to 65. Clinical symptoms, serum thyroxine, TRAb, thyroid ultrasound and orbital computed tomography established diagnosis. Looked up from germline, CDR1 is SNHLY and CDR2 is FYNNEI. The CDR3 covers 18 residues. Trimming left V 3 bases short and J 6 bases short, with 24 bases between. Study conclusions and caveats: For ophthalmopathy, model prediction preceded onset by a median about 6 months.

The gene calls are TRBV2 and TRBJ2-1, with a tentative D call TRBD2 (5 bases). This TCR came from a young woman with Graves' hyperthyroidism that later progressed to Graves' ophthalmopathy. Source material: blood. CDR3 protein: CASSDTGIPGLWGNEQFF. For the CDR3, the DNA is TGTGCCAGCAGTGACACGGGAATACCGGGATTATGGGGCAATGAGCAGTTCTTC.